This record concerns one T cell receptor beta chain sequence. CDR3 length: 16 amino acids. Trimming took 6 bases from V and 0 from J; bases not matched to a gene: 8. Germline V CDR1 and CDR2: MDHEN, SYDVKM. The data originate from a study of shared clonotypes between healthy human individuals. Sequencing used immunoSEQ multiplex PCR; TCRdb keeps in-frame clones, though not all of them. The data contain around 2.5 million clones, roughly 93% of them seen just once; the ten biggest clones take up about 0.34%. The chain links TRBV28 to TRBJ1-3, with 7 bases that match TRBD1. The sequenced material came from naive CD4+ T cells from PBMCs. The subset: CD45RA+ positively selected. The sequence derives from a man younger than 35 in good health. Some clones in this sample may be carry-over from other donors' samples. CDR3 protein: CASSSRQGPSGNTIYF. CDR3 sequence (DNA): TGTGCCAGCAGCAGTAGACAGGGACCCTCTGGAAACACCATATATTTT.